This TCR beta chain was sequenced during a study of cytomegalovirus exposure and HLA in healthy donors. Across the whole study: When roughly 420 donors were genotyped, approximately 80% of them were found to fall in the Caucasian-associated ancestry cluster. Findings and caveats of the study: A few V segments could not be told apart, such as TRBV6-2 and TRBV6-3, and were left out. TCR beta chains numbering more than 150 were designated cytomegalovirus-associated.

This clone showed up just a few times. The antigen is unknown. Vbeta (60) and Jbeta (13) primers were used in the PCR. Repertoires were generated with immunoSEQ multiplex PCR, while TCRdb's copy carries only in-frame clones and drops some. The sample lists 100,000 to 150,000 clones, 60% to 80% occurring once. The V gene's germline CDR1 is MGHDK and CDR2 SYGVNS. The CDR3 extends over 14 amino acids. V lost 2 bases to trimming and J lost 10 bases; unmatched junction nucleotides: 5. The chain links TRBV25-1 to TRBJ1-4, with 9 bases aligning to TRBD1. Sample: PBMCs. The receptor was derived from a male donor in good health and CMV-seronegative. The CDR3 DNA is TGTGCCAGCAGTGAAGGACAGGGGACAGGAAAACTGTTTTTT. This gives the protein CASSEGQGTGKLFF. Variable domain in full (rest from reference TRBV25-1 and TRBJ1-4): EADIYQTPRYLVIGTGKKITLECSQTMGHDKMYWYQQDPGMELHLIHYSYGVNSTEKGDLSSESTVSRIRTEHFPLTLESARPSHTSQYLCASSEGQGTGKLFFGSGTQLSVL.